This is a list of T cell receptor beta chains from one sample in a study of T-cell memory formation after mild COVID-19. TCRdb reprocessed the 5' RACE reads via MiXCR and lists one record per CDR3 protein. Altogether just under 550,000 distinct CDR3 sequences are present, around 20% being singletons, with the ten largest covering around 12%. The source material was PBMCs or a T cell subset sorted from them (not recorded which). The receptor source for this set is an adult woman who had mild COVID-19 (a few samples of this study predate the infection). Cell type and time point are not known. Each CDR3 is given with its conserved first and last residue. D genes are given only for firm matches. Clone sizes are given selectively: once, few, many, or a class where the clone is expanded.

d_gene: -
j_gene: TRBJ1-2
abundance: few
v_gene: TRBV5-4
CDR3aa: CASSAAGWEGYTF
CDR3nt: TGTGCCAGCAGCGCGGCGGGGTGGGAAGGCTACACCTTC

d_gene: TRBD1
j_gene: TRBJ2-6
abundance: -
v_gene: TRBV12-3/TRBV12-4
CDR3aa: CASSLVRGPLTF
CDR3nt: TGTGCCAGCAGTTTAGTGAGGGGGCCCCTGACTTTC

d_gene: -
j_gene: TRBJ2-1
abundance: many
v_gene: TRBV29-1
CDR3aa: CSVGQVSFQGEQFF
CDR3nt: TGCAGCGTTGGTCAGGTTTCCTTCCAGGGTGAGCAGTTCTTC

d_gene: TRBD1
j_gene: TRBJ1-4
abundance: many
v_gene: TRBV12-3/TRBV12-4
CDR3aa: CASSLGTGNEKLFF
CDR3nt: TGTGCCAGCAGTTTGGGGACAGGAAATGAAAAACTGTTTTTT

d_gene: TRBD1
j_gene: TRBJ1-5
abundance: -
v_gene: TRBV9
CDR3aa: CASSVSGGNQPQHF
CDR3nt: TGTGCCAGCAGCGTATCAGGGGGAAATCAGCCCCAGCATTTT

d_gene: -
j_gene: TRBJ1-6
abundance: few
v_gene: TRBV7-9
CDR3aa: CASSLAGAGDNSPLHF
CDR3nt: TGTGCCAGCAGCTTAGCTGGGGCGGGAGATAATTCACCCCTCCACTTT

d_gene: TRBD1
j_gene: TRBJ1-1
abundance: -
v_gene: TRBV7-9
CDR3aa: CASSLGNRGEAFF
CDR3nt: TGTGCCAGCAGCTTAGGGAACAGGGGTGAGGCTTTCTTT

d_gene: -
j_gene: TRBJ1-1
abundance: few
v_gene: TRBV30
CDR3aa: CAWSVNVAYAFF
CDR3nt: TGTGCCTGGAGTGTAAATGTGGCGTACGCTTTCTTT

d_gene: -
j_gene: TRBJ2-7
abundance: -
v_gene: TRBV2
CDR3aa: CASSVGTVYTYEQYF
CDR3nt: TGTGCCAGCAGTGTAGGTACAGTCTACACCTACGAGCAGTACTTC

d_gene: TRBD1
j_gene: TRBJ2-3
abundance: -
v_gene: TRBV5-6
CDR3aa: CASSLAGTGITDTQYF
CDR3nt: TGTGCCAGCAGCTTGGCCGGGACAGGGATCACAGATACGCAGTATTTT

d_gene: -
j_gene: TRBJ1-2
abundance: -
v_gene: TRBV6-1
CDR3aa: CASSGGRYYGYTF
CDR3nt: TGTGCCAGCAGTGGTGGGAGATACTATGGCTACACCTTC

d_gene: -
j_gene: TRBJ2-5
abundance: few
v_gene: TRBV5-1
CDR3aa: CASSLEWGETQYF
CDR3nt: TGCGCCAGCAGCTTGGAATGGGGAGAGACCCAGTACTTC

d_gene: TRBD1
j_gene: TRBJ1-2
abundance: -
v_gene: TRBV5-1
CDR3aa: CASSLGGTGDGYTF
CDR3nt: TGCGCCAGCAGCTTGGGCGGGACAGGGGATGGCTACACCTTC

d_gene: -
j_gene: TRBJ2-3
abundance: few
v_gene: TRBV3-1
CDR3aa: CASSQDRRDTGTDTQYF
CDR3nt: TGTGCCAGCAGCCAAGATAGGCGGGACACTGGCACAGATACGCAGTATTTT

d_gene: TRBD1
j_gene: TRBJ1-2
abundance: -
v_gene: TRBV12-3/TRBV12-4
CDR3aa: CASSKSGTGDYTF
CDR3nt: TGTGCCAGCAGTAAATCCGGGACAGGGGACTACACCTTC

d_gene: -
j_gene: TRBJ1-6
abundance: many
v_gene: TRBV5-1
CDR3aa: CASSLDRVRDSPLHF
CDR3nt: TGCGCCAGCAGCTTGGACAGGGTGAGGGATTCACCCCTCCACTTT

d_gene: -
j_gene: TRBJ2-1
abundance: -
v_gene: TRBV30
CDR3aa: CAAEVRTLLGEQFF
CDR3nt: TGTGCCGCCGAAGTCCGGACTTTACTCGGGGAGCAGTTCTTC

d_gene: TRBD1
j_gene: TRBJ1-5
abundance: many
v_gene: TRBV5-1
CDR3aa: CASSLAGGSNQPQHF
CDR3nt: TGCGCCAGCAGCTTGGCAGGGGGAAGCAATCAGCCCCAGCATTTT

d_gene: -
j_gene: TRBJ1-1
abundance: -
v_gene: TRBV9
CDR3aa: CASSVEGNTEAFF
CDR3nt: TGTGCCAGCAGCGTAGAGGGGAACACTGAAGCTTTCTTT

d_gene: TRBD1
j_gene: TRBJ1-1
abundance: -
v_gene: TRBV7-9
CDR3aa: CASSLSGTASTEAFF
CDR3nt: TGTGCCAGCAGCCTCTCCGGGACAGCCTCCACTGAAGCTTTCTTT

d_gene: -
j_gene: TRBJ2-5
abundance: -
v_gene: TRBV3-1
CDR3aa: CASSPQSGETQYF
CDR3nt: TGTGCCAGCAGCCCGCAGAGCGGGGAGACCCAGTACTTC

d_gene: TRBD1
j_gene: TRBJ2-1
abundance: few
v_gene: TRBV6-1
CDR3aa: CASIRTGGLYNEQFF
CDR3nt: TGTGCCAGCATTCGTACAGGGGGCCTTTACAATGAGCAGTTCTTC

d_gene: TRBD2
j_gene: TRBJ2-3
abundance: few
v_gene: TRBV3-1
CDR3aa: CASSQEGLADTQYF
CDR3nt: TGTGCCAGCAGCCAAGAGGGACTAGCAGATACGCAGTATTTT

d_gene: -
j_gene: TRBJ2-7
abundance: -
v_gene: TRBV27
CDR3aa: CASSRSTESYEQYF
CDR3nt: TGTGCCAGCAGTCGATCGACGGAATCCTACGAGCAGTACTTC

d_gene: TRBD2
j_gene: TRBJ2-3
abundance: -
v_gene: TRBV5-5
CDR3aa: CASSPRTSGDTQYF
CDR3nt: TGTGCCAGCAGCCCGCGGACTAGCGGGGATACGCAGTATTTT

d_gene: -
j_gene: TRBJ1-4
abundance: -
v_gene: TRBV7-9
CDR3aa: CASSLESLTNEKLFF
CDR3nt: TGTGCCAGCAGCTTAGAGTCACTAACTAATGAAAAACTGTTTTTT

d_gene: -
j_gene: TRBJ1-3
abundance: many
v_gene: TRBV2
CDR3aa: CARKADGNTIYF
CDR3nt: TGTGCCAGGAAGGCCGATGGAAACACCATATATTTT

d_gene: -
j_gene: TRBJ1-2
abundance: -
v_gene: TRBV7-2
CDR3aa: CASRGLEGYGYTF
CDR3nt: TGTGCCAGTCGAGGCCTCGAGGGGTATGGCTACACCTTC

d_gene: -
j_gene: TRBJ1-5
abundance: -
v_gene: TRBV7-2
CDR3aa: CASSSVGGGNQPQHF
CDR3nt: TGTGCCAGCAGCTCGGTGGGGGGTGGCAATCAGCCCCAGCATTTT

d_gene: -
j_gene: TRBJ1-2
abundance: -
v_gene: TRBV12-3/TRBV12-4
CDR3aa: CASSSAGANYGYTF
CDR3nt: TGTGCCAGCAGTTCTGCGGGAGCTAACTATGGCTACACCTTC

d_gene: -
j_gene: TRBJ1-1
abundance: few
v_gene: TRBV12-3/TRBV12-4
CDR3aa: CASSLRSEAFF
CDR3nt: TGTGCCAGCAGTTTACGCAGCGAGGCTTTCTTT

d_gene: -
j_gene: TRBJ1-2
abundance: -
v_gene: TRBV4-3
CDR3aa: CASSQDRGVGYTF
CDR3nt: TGCGCCAGCAGCCAAGATCGAGGGGTCGGCTACACCTTC

d_gene: -
j_gene: TRBJ2-7
abundance: few
v_gene: TRBV14
CDR3aa: CASRMTGPYEQYF
CDR3nt: TGTGCCAGCAGGATGACGGGGCCCTACGAGCAGTACTTC

d_gene: TRBD1
j_gene: TRBJ1-2
abundance: few
v_gene: TRBV7-2
CDR3aa: CASSLAYPDRVRGYTF
CDR3nt: TGTGCCAGCAGCTTAGCCTACCCCGACAGGGTGAGGGGCTACACCTTC

d_gene: -
j_gene: TRBJ1-6
abundance: few
v_gene: TRBV5-1
CDR3aa: CASSLGTVPTYNSPLHF
CDR3nt: TGCGCCAGCAGCTTGGGGACGGTTCCCACCTATAATTCACCCCTCCACTTT

d_gene: TRBD2
j_gene: TRBJ2-1
abundance: few
v_gene: TRBV7-2
CDR3aa: CASSLVAGLAEAYNEQFF
CDR3nt: TGTGCCAGCAGCTTAGTGGCCGGACTAGCGGAGGCCTACAATGAGCAGTTCTTC

d_gene: -
j_gene: TRBJ2-1
abundance: few
v_gene: TRBV4-3
CDR3aa: CASSQDTGSSYNEQFF
CDR3nt: TGCGCCAGCAGCCAAGATACCGGGAGCTCCTACAATGAGCAGTTCTTC

d_gene: -
j_gene: TRBJ2-3
abundance: few
v_gene: TRBV29-1
CDR3aa: CSARPRSTDTQYF
CDR3nt: TGCAGCGCCCGACCACGAAGCACAGATACGCAGTATTTT

d_gene: -
j_gene: TRBJ1-4
abundance: once
v_gene: TRBV4-2
CDR3aa: CASSQAGTAATNEKLFF
CDR3nt: TGTGCCAGCAGCCAAGCAGGGACCGCTGCAACTAATGAAAAACTGTTTTTT

d_gene: TRBD1
j_gene: TRBJ2-1
abundance: -
v_gene: TRBV7-9
CDR3aa: CASSLVGQGLIEQFF
CDR3nt: TGTGCCAGCAGCTTAGTCGGACAGGGACTCATCGAGCAGTTCTTC

d_gene: -
j_gene: TRBJ2-5
abundance: few
v_gene: TRBV5-4
CDR3aa: CASSPTGSHETQYF
CDR3nt: TGTGCCAGCAGCCCTACGGGGAGCCACGAGACCCAGTACTTC

d_gene: -
j_gene: TRBJ2-7
abundance: few
v_gene: TRBV4-1
CDR3aa: CASSHNRLSSYEQYF
CDR3nt: TGCGCCAGCAGCCATAACAGATTGAGCTCCTACGAGCAGTACTTC

d_gene: -
j_gene: TRBJ2-7
abundance: -
v_gene: TRBV7-8
CDR3aa: CASSLAEGAVYEQYF
CDR3nt: TGTGCCAGCAGCTTAGCGGAGGGAGCAGTCTACGAGCAGTACTTC

d_gene: TRBD2
j_gene: TRBJ2-3
abundance: few
v_gene: TRBV5-1
CDR3aa: CASSGGNLAGGLADTQYF
CDR3nt: TGCGCCAGCAGCGGGGGAAACCTAGCGGGAGGTCTTGCAGATACGCAGTATTTT

d_gene: -
j_gene: TRBJ1-2
abundance: few
v_gene: TRBV12-3/TRBV12-4
CDR3aa: CASSPPTGGGYTF
CDR3nt: TGTGCCAGCAGTCCCCCCACGGGTGGTGGCTACACCTTC

d_gene: -
j_gene: TRBJ2-5
abundance: few
v_gene: TRBV7-3
CDR3aa: CASSSSGAQETQYF
CDR3nt: TGTGCCAGCAGCTCGAGCGGCGCACAAGAGACCCAGTACTTC

d_gene: TRBD1
j_gene: TRBJ1-5
abundance: few
v_gene: TRBV5-5
CDR3aa: CASSFSGTGGGQPQHF
CDR3nt: TGTGCCAGCAGCTTCTCCGGGACAGGGGGCGGTCAGCCCCAGCATTTT

d_gene: -
j_gene: TRBJ1-5
abundance: -
v_gene: TRBV18
CDR3aa: CASSWTETEKYSNQPQHF
CDR3nt: TGTGCCAGCTCATGGACCGAGACAGAGAAATATAGCAATCAGCCCCAGCATTTT

d_gene: -
j_gene: TRBJ2-2
abundance: many
v_gene: TRBV29-1
CDR3aa: CSVDPGANTGELFF
CDR3nt: TGCAGCGTTGACCCGGGGGCGAATACCGGGGAGCTGTTTTTT

d_gene: TRBD2
j_gene: TRBJ2-5
abundance: few
v_gene: TRBV4-1
CDR3aa: CASSPQQVASGAYQETQYF
CDR3nt: TGCGCCAGCAGCCCACAGCAAGTTGCGAGCGGGGCGTACCAAGAGACCCAGTACTTC

d_gene: -
j_gene: TRBJ1-2
abundance: once
v_gene: TRBV30
CDR3aa: CAWNGQTTANYGYTF
CDR3nt: TGTGCCTGGAACGGACAGACGACTGCTAACTATGGCTACACCTTC

d_gene: TRBD2
j_gene: TRBJ2-1
abundance: -
v_gene: TRBV20-1
CDR3aa: CSASAGGFSYNEQFF
CDR3nt: TGCAGTGCAAGTGCGGGAGGTTTTTCCTACAATGAGCAGTTCTTC

d_gene: TRBD1
j_gene: TRBJ2-5
abundance: -
v_gene: TRBV12-3/TRBV12-4
CDR3aa: CASSLQDRGGGTQYF
CDR3nt: TGTGCCAGCAGTTTACAGGACAGGGGAGGGGGGACCCAGTACTTC